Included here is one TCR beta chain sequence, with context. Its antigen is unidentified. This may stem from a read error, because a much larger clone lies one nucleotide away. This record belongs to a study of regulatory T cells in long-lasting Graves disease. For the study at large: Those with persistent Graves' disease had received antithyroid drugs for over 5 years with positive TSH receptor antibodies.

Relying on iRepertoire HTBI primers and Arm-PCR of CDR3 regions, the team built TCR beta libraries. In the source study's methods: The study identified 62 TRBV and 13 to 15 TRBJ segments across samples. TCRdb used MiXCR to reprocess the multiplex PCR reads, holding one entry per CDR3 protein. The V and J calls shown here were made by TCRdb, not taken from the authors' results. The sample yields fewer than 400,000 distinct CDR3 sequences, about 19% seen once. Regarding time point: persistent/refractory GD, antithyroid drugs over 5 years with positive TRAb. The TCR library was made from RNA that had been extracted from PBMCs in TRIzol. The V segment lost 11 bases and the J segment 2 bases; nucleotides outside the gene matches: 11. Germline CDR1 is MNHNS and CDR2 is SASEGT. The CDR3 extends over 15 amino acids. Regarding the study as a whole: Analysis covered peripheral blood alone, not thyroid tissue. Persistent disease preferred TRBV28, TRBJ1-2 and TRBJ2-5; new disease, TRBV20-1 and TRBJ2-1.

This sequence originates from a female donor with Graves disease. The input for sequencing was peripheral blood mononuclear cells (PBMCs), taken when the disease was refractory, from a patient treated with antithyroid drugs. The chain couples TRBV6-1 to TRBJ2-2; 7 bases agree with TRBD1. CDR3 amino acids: CAGKPTGANTGELFF. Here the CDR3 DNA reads TGTGCCGGCAAACCTACAGGGGCTAACACCGGGGAGCTGTTTTTT.